Listed below are T cell receptor beta chains from one sample, sequenced in a study of blood T cell repertoires in COVID-19. Sequencing used immunoSEQ multiplex PCR; TCRdb keeps in-frame clones, though not all of them. Of around 63,000 clones listed, over 75% were seen once; the top ten hold 15% to 20%. Sequencing was carried out using peripheral blood. These TCRs come from a woman in her fifties or sixties with COVID-19, enrolled during active disease. CDR3s include the opening cysteine and the closing phenylalanine or tryptophan. The D gene is left open where the match is weak. The size of a clone is reported for some rows only, either as once, few or many, or as a class for expanded clones.

>TRBD2|TRBJ2-4|TRBV19|-
CASRWGGSGGNIQYF
TGTGCCAGTAGATGGGGCGGGAGCGGAGGGAACATTCAGTACTTC
>-|TRBJ2-7|TRBV5-8|-
CASSFLQGNSEQYF
TGTGCCAGCAGCTTCTTACAGGGAAATTCCGAGCAGTACTTC
>-|TRBJ2-7|TRBV28|-
CASTAGSYEQYF
TGTGCCAGCACCGCCGGCTCCTACGAGCAGTACTTC
>TRBD1|TRBJ1-2|TRBV7-2|-
CASSHGTGYGYTF
TGTGCCAGCAGCCATGGGACAGGTTATGGCTACACCTTC
>TRBD1|TRBJ2-7|TRBV6-5|-
CATGTGWFEQYF
TGTGCCACCGGGACAGGCTGGTTTGAGCAGTACTTC
>-|TRBJ1-4|TRBV5-4|-
CASSLDPGATNEKLFF
TGTGCCAGCAGCTTGGACCCGGGGGCAACTAATGAAAAACTGTTTTTT
>-|TRBJ2-7|TRBV28|-
CASSRGGPNSYEQYF
TGTGCCAGCAGTCGCGGAGGGCCTAACTCCTACGAGCAGTACTTC
>TRBD2|TRBJ2-5|TRBV29-1|-
CSVPGLVQETQYF
TGCAGCGTCCCCGGACTAGTCCAAGAGACCCAGTACTTC
>-|TRBJ2-7|TRBV9|once
CASSVEGKRSYEQYF
TGTGCCAGCAGCGTTGAGGGAAAGAGGTCCTACGAGCAGTACTTC
>-|TRBJ2-3|TRBV7-2|-
CASSLTYSTDTQYF
TGTGCCAGCAGCTTAACCTACAGCACAGATACGCAGTATTTT
>-|TRBJ1-2|TRBV2|-
CASSEGQRNYGYTF
TGTGCCAGCAGTGAAGGGCAGCGGAACTATGGCTACACCTTC
>-|TRBJ1-3|TRBV6-6|few
CASSGQLSGNTIYF
TGTGCCAGCAGCGGACAGCTCTCTGGAAACACCATATATTTT
>TRBD1|TRBJ2-1|TRBV24-1|-
CATSDPTGGNYNEQFF
TGTGCCACCAGTGACCCGACAGGGGGCAACTACAATGAGCAGTTCTTC
>TRBD2|TRBJ2-7|TRBV20-1|-
CSASSAGESYEQYF
TGCAGTGCTAGTTCGGCGGGAGAATCCTACGAGCAGTACTTC
>-|TRBJ1-5|TRBV5-1|-
CASSFLPTGPGDQPQHF
TGCGCCAGCAGCTTTCTCCCGACAGGCCCTGGAGATCAGCCCCAGCATTTT
>TRBD2|TRBJ2-1|TRBV15|-
CATSRDETSGRNYNEQFF
TGTGCCACCAGCAGAGATGAGACTAGCGGGAGAAACTACAATGAGCAGTTCTTC
>-|TRBJ1-5|TRBV19|-
CASSTSGGRGQPQHF
TGTGCCAGTAGTACCTCCGGGGGACGGGGTCAGCCCCAGCATTTT
>TRBD2|TRBJ2-1|TRBV4-3|-
CASSQGTSGSLYNEQFF
TGCGCCAGCAGCCAAGGGACTAGCGGGAGCTTATACAATGAGCAGTTCTTC
>TRBD1|TRBJ1-2|TRBV23-1|-
CASSPDRGKDYGYTF
TGCGCCAGCAGCCCCGACAGGGGTAAGGACTATGGCTACACCTTC
>TRBD1|TRBJ1-1|TRBV2|-
CASSETTGNLVAFF
TGTGCCAGCAGTGAAACGACAGGGAATTTAGTAGCTTTCTTT
>TRBD1|TRBJ1-4|TRBV7-9|-
CASPGQGQNEKLFF
TGTGCCAGCCCGGGACAGGGTCAGAATGAAAAACTGTTTTTT
>TRBD1|TRBJ1-1|TRBV30|-
CAWRNRGWGMNTEAFF
TGTGCCTGGCGGAACAGGGGGTGGGGTATGAACACTGAAGCTTTCTTT
>-|TRBJ1-5|TRBV7-9|few
CASSPQTTGQDNQPQHF
TGTGCCAGCAGCCCTCAGACGACAGGCCAAGATAATCAGCCCCAGCATTTT